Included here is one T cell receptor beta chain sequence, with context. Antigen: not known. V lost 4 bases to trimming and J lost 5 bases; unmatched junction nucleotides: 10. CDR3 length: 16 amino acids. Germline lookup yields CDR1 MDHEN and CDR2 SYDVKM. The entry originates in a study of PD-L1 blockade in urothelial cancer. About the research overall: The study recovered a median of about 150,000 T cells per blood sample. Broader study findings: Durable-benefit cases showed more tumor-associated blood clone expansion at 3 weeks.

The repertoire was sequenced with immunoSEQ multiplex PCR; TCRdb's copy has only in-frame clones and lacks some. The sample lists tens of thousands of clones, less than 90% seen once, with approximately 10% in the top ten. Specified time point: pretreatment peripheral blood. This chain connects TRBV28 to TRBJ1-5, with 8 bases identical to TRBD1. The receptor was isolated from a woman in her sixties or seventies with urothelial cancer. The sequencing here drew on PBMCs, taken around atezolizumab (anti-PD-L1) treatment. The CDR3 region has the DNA TGTGCCAGCAGTTCCCTCGTGGCAGGGGGCGATCAGCCCCAGCATTTT. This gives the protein CASSSLVAGGDQPQHF.